Presented here are 24 T cell receptor beta chains from one specimen sequenced in a study of spatial heterogeneity in lung cancer. TCRdb re-called the 5' RACE reads with MiXCR, one entry per CDR3 protein. Of about 61,000 distinct CDR3 sequences listed, roughly 6.4% are singletons. Time point here: sample taken at primary tumor resection. The sequencing used PBMCs, collected at surgery. These receptors were collected from a female donor with early-stage non-small cell lung cancer.

The table lists this clonotype with a few counts. Written as DNA, the CDR3 is TGTGCCAGTAGTAGGCTAGGGGAGACCCAGTACTTC. As protein: CASSRLGETQYF. This chain uses TRBV19 with TRBJ2-5, with D hard to call. The ends were cut back, 4 bases at V and 5 bases at J, with 8 bases in the middle. Germline assignment: CDR1 LNHDA and CDR2 SQIVND (reference sequence). This CDR3 spans 12 amino acids.

The sample holds a few counts of this clonotype. CDR3 DNA: TGCAGTGCGACGGGACTAGCTGTTAGCTCCTACGAGCAGTACTTC. Encoded protein: CSATGLAVSSYEQYF. This chain links TRBV20-1 with TRBJ2-7; 9 bases are shared with TRBD2. CDR3 length equals 15 residues. After removal of 6 bases from V and 0 bases from J, the junction contained 9 bases not matched to a gene. Germline CDR1 reads DFQATT; CDR2 reads SNEGSKA (reference sequence).

The rearrangement links TRBV20-1 to TRBJ1-2, with 7 bases identical to TRBD1. CDR3 length: 11 amino acids. Germline CDR1 DFQATT, CDR2 SNEGSKA (reference sequence). The V gene end was trimmed by 7 bases and the J gene end by 8 bases; junction bases not matched to a gene: 7. The CDR3 nucleotides are TGCAGTGGGACAGGCCTTATGGGCTACACCTTC. It translates to CSGTGLMGYTF.

This clonotype showed up many times. The J gene is TRBJ1-4, the V gene TRBV7-9; a possible D gene is TRBD1 (6 bases). The CDR3 is made up of 16 amino acids. Germline values: CDR1 SEHNR, CDR2 FQNEAQ (reference sequence). The ends were cut back, 6 bases at V and 6 bases at J, with 20 bases in the middle. CDR3 sequence (DNA): TGTGCCAGCAGTGAACCTCAGGGGAGGGAGGATGAAAAACTGTTTTTT. This sequence encodes CASSEPQGREDEKLFF. Together with reference TRBV7-9 and TRBJ1-4, the CDR3 gives the full variable domain: DTGVSQNPRHKITKRGQNVTFRCDPISEHNRLYWYRQTLGQGPEFLTYFQNEAQLEKSRLLSDRFSAERPKGSFSTLEIQRTEQGDSAMYLCASSEPQGREDEKLFFGSGTQLSVL.

There are a few counts of this clonotype. This chain links TRBV30 with TRBJ1-4; D not resolved. Trimming cost V 7 bases and J 10 bases, with 19 bases left between them. This CDR3 region has 13 residues. Germline CDR1 reads GTSNPN; CDR2 reads SVGIG (reference sequence). This CDR3 is CASSRLSPGKLFF. The CDR3 nucleotides read TGTGCCTCCTCTAGGCTATCTCCTGGAAAACTGTTTTTT. The full variable domain, its missing parts supplied by reference TRBV30 and TRBJ1-4, is SQTIHQWPATLVQPVGSPLSLECTVEGTSNPNLYWYRQAAGRGLQLLFYSVGIGQISSEVPQNLSASRPQDRQFILSSKKLLLSDSGFYLCASSRLSPGKLFFGSGTQLSVL.

This clonotype was detected only a few times. The chain recombines TRBV28 with TRBJ2-5, with D perhaps given as TRBD1 or TRBD2 (5 bases each). Germline CDR1 is MDHEN and CDR2 is SYDVKM. The CDR3 spans 16 residues. Trimming removed 3 bases at V and 5 bases at J, with 19 bases between. In DNA form, the CDR3 reads TGTGCCAGCAGTTTGATCGGGACGGCGGATCTGGAGACCCAGTACTTC. Translation: CASSLIGTADLETQYF.

This clonotype has at least ten counts. The chain combines TRBV6-6 with TRBJ2-1, with TRBD2 matching 13 bases. Germline V CDR1 and CDR2: MNHNY, SVGAGI (reference sequence). Germline trimming cut 6 bases from V and 6 bases from J; bases unmatched to any gene: 5. The CDR3 covers 15 residues. CDR3 coding DNA: TGTGCCAGCAGAACTAGCGGGGGGGCCGGCAATGAGCAGTTCTTC. It codes for CASRTSGGAGNEQFF.

V usage is TRBV5-1 and J usage is TRBJ2-7; possible D gene TRBD1, 6 bases. The CDR3 has 15 amino acids. Germline CDR1 SGHRS, CDR2 YFSETQ. Trimming took 4 bases from V and 2 from J, leaving 16 bases between them. CDR3 residues: CASSLIEGQTYEQYV. CDR3 sequence (DNA): TGCGCCAGCAGCCTTATCGAAGGACAGACCTACGAGCAGTACGTC.

This clonotype was detected ten times or more. The chain has TRBV6-5 and TRBJ1-5, with D perhaps matching TRBD1 (5 bases). In germline, CDR1 is MNHEY, CDR2 SVGAGI. The ends were cut back, 5 bases at V and 2 bases at J, with 16 bases in the middle. This CDR3 comprises 16 residues. CDR3 sequence reads: CASSPTLRGRNQPQHF. CDR3 sequence (DNA): TGTGCCAGCAGTCCCACCCTCCGGGGCCGCAATCAGCCCCAGCATTTT.

In this sample, this clonotype turned up many times. The CDR3 DNA is TGTGCCACCAGTGATCCTTACCGGGACAGGGCTATAGGTGAGCAGTTCTTC. Its protein product is CATSDPYRDRAIGEQFF. The chain uses TRBV24-1 and TRBJ2-1; 9 nucleotides align to TRBD1. Per germline, CDR1 KGHDR and CDR2 SFDVKD. Trimming took 3 bases from V and 9 from J; bases not matched to a gene: 14. The CDR3 loop spans 17 amino acids.

The J gene is TRBJ2-5, the V gene TRBV19; D possibly corresponds to TRBD2 (6 bases). V lost 6 bases and J 4 bases, leaving 15 bases between the germline ends. The V gene's germline CDR1 is LNHDA and CDR2 SQIVND (reference sequence). This CDR3 is built from 14 residues. The DNA for the CDR3 is TGTGCCAGTAGGCTGGGAGGTTCTGGAGAGACCCAGTACTTC. Translated, it gives CASRLGGSGETQYF.

This clonotype was picked up many times. The V and J genes are TRBV3-1 and TRBJ2-1, with D possibly matching TRBD2 (6 bases). Between the trimmed V and J ends, which lost 0 bases and 2 bases, there was a span of 14 bases. Germline V CDR1 and CDR2: LGHDT, YNNKEL (reference sequence). This CDR3 has 17 amino acids. As DNA, the CDR3 is TGTGCCAGCAGCCAAGAGGCCGGGGGAAAAGCCTACAATGAGCAGTTCTTC. Its protein is CASSQEAGGKAYNEQFF.

This clonotype was observed a handful of times. The chain carries TRBV6-2 or TRBV6-3 and TRBJ1-5; D possibly corresponds to TRBD1 (5 bases). CDR1 is MNHEY and CDR2 is SVGEGT in the germline V gene. V shed 6 bases and J shed 4 bases, with 7 bases lying between them. This CDR3 has 12 residues. The DNA for the CDR3 is TGTGCCAGCAGGAGACAGAATCAGCCCCAGCATTTT. Translation: CASRRQNQPQHF.

The chain employs TRBV20-1 and TRBJ1-1, with D tentatively TRBD1 (6 bases). Trimming cost V 3 bases and J 8 bases, with 25 bases left between them. The CDR3 has 16 residues. Germline-derived CDR1 and CDR2 are DFQATT and SNEGSKA (reference sequence). CDR3 amino acids: CSASPLGGHDPGEAFF. CDR3 DNA sequence: TGCAGTGCTAGCCCTTTAGGGGGGCACGACCCGGGCGAAGCTTTCTTT.

The chain links TRBV7-7 to TRBJ2-2, with a tentative D call TRBD2 (5 bases). The CDR3 sequence is 15 residues long. Trimming removed 1 base from V and 5 bases from J, with 11 bases in between. Germline V lookup: CDR1 SSHAT, CDR2 FNYEAQ (reference sequence). The CDR3 coding sequence is TGTGCCAGCAGCTTAGGGCTCGGGGAGACCGGGGAGCTGTTTTTT. Translated: CASSLGLGETGELFF.

The V call is TRBV29-1, the J call TRBJ2-7, with D unresolved. Germline values: CDR1 SQVTM, CDR2 ANQGSEA. V lost 0 bases, J lost 3 bases, and 6 bases lay in between. The CDR3 length is 12 residues. DNA of the CDR3: TGCAGCGTTGAAGAGATAGACTACGAGCAGTACTTC. This codes for CSVEEIDYEQYF.

This clonotype was detected many times. The chain joins TRBV27 to TRBJ1-1; D uncertain. Germline CDR1 reads MNHEY; CDR2 reads SMNVEV (reference sequence). CDR3 length: 14 amino acids. V was trimmed by 2 bases and J by 4 bases, leaving 11 bases between them. The CDR3 spells CASSLRERGTEAFF. CDR3 sequence (DNA): TGTGCCAGCAGTTTAAGGGAGCGGGGCACTGAAGCTTTCTTT.

This clonotype was counted only a few times. This chain links TRBV3-1 with TRBJ1-3; D gene uncertain. This CDR3 region has 14 residues. Germline-derived CDR1 and CDR2 are LGHDT and YNNKEL (reference sequence). Trimming took off 1 base at V and 0 bases at J, with 4 bases between the two ends. CDR3 in DNA: TGTGCCAGCAGCCAAGCAGACTCTGGAAACACCATATATTTT. This codes for CASSQADSGNTIYF.

This clonotype was observed many times. V is TRBV5-1 and J is TRBJ2-2, with a possible D match to TRBD1 (6 bases). Trimming cost V 6 bases and J 1 base, with 10 bases left between them. Germline CDR1 and CDR2: SGHRS and YFSETQ. This CDR3 spans 14 amino acids. CDR3 in amino acids: CASNPTGNTGELFF. CDR3 DNA sequence: TGCGCCAGCAATCCGACAGGGAACACCGGGGAGCTGTTTTTT.

This clonotype was seen ten or more times. J is TRBJ2-7 and V is TRBV12-5; 8 bases are shared with TRBD1. The CDR3 length is 15 residues. The germline gives CDR1 LGHNT, CDR2 FRNRAP. Trimming at V came to 3 bases and at J to 5 bases, leaving 9 bases not matched to a gene. The CDR3 nucleotides read TGTGCTAGTGGTTTTGGACGGACAGGGTCCAACGAGCAGTACTTC. This codes for CASGFGRTGSNEQYF.

In its sample, this clonotype was seen many times. The rearrangement links TRBV10-2 to TRBJ2-7; no clear D gene. Trimming cost V 2 bases and J 5 bases, with 4 bases left between them. Germline loops: CDR1 WSHSY, CDR2 SAAADI. CDR3 length equals 11 residues. The CDR3 DNA reads TGCGCCAGCAGTGAGGGAGACGAGCAGTACTTC. This encodes CASSEGDEQYF.

This clonotype was seen at least ten times. This rearrangement joins TRBV7-2 to TRBJ1-1; D uncertain. Germline V gene data show CDR1 as SGHTA and CDR2 as FQGNSA. The CDR3 is 15 residues long. Trimming pared 1 base from V and 4 bases from J, leaving 13 bases between. CDR3 coding DNA: TGTGCCAGCAGCTTAGTACCGGTTCAAGTCACTGAAGCTTTCTTT. Protein: CASSLVPVQVTEAFF.

CDR3 bases: TGTGCCAGCAGTCCCACTGGACAGAGCTACGAGCAGTACTTC. This codes for CASSPTGQSYEQYF. V usage is TRBV4-2 and J usage is TRBJ2-7, with a possible D match to TRBD1 (6 bases). This CDR3 is built from 14 residues. Per germline, CDR1 LGHNA and CDR2 YNFKEQ. Trimming shortened V by 6 bases and J by 3 bases, and 15 bases separated the two germline ends.

This clonotype was recorded many times. The V call is TRBV4-1, the J call TRBJ2-7; D is perhaps TRBD1 or TRBD2 (5 bases each). The CDR3 is 14 residues long. V was pared by 1 base and J by 1 base, with 8 bases between. The germline CDR1 and CDR2 sequences are MGHRA and YSYEKL. The CDR3 reads CASSQGWGSYEQYF. CDR3 DNA sequence: TGCGCCAGCAGCCAAGGATGGGGGTCCTACGAGCAGTACTTC.